This T cell receptor beta chain was profiled in a study of cytomegalovirus exposure and HLA in healthy donors. The CDR3 sequence is 12 residues long. Trimming left V 4 bases short and J 4 bases short, with 8 bases between. The germline V gene encodes CDR1 SGDLS and CDR2 YYNGEE. The primer mix had 60 Vbeta and 13 Jbeta primers. Here immunoSEQ multiplex PCR was the method, and the copy in TCRdb shows in-frame clones only, minus some. The sample lists around 110,000 clones; around 66% were seen once. The V call is TRBV9, the J call TRBJ1-2, with D unresolved. What was sequenced was PBMCs. The TCR originated in a man younger than 35 in good health and CMV-seronegative. The CDR3 loop is CASSSPTYGYTF. The CDR3 DNA is TGTGCCAGCAGCTCCCCTACCTATGGCTACACCTTC.